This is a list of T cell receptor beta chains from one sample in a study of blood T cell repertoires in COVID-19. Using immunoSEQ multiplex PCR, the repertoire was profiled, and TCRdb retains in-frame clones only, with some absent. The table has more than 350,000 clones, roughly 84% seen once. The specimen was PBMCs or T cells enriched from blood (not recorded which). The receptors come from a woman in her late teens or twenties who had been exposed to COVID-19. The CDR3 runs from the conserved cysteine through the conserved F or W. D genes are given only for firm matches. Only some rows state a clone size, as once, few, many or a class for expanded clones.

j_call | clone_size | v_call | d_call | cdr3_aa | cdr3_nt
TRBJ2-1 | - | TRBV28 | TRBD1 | CASSLGTVGQFF | TGTGCCAGCAGTCTCGGGACAGTTGGGCAGTTCTTC
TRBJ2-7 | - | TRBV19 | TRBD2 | CASSTGLAQTSYEQYF | TGTGCCAGTAGTACAGGACTAGCTCAAACGAGCTACGAGCAGTACTTC
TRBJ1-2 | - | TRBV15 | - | CATSRNDGIYGYTF | TGTGCCACCAGCAGAAACGACGGGATCTATGGCTACACCTTC
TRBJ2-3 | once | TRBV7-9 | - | CASSGLQDSTQYF | TGTGCCAGCAGCGGTCTCCAGGACTCTACGCAGTATTTT
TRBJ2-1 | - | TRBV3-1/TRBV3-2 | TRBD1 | CASSQVGVFRQGFKEQFF | TGTGCCAGCAGCCAAGTGGGAGTGTTCAGACAGGGGTTTAAAGAGCAGTTCTTC
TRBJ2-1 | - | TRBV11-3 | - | CASSSTQGPSYNEQFF | TGTGCCAGCAGCTCCACTCAGGGGCCATCCTACAATGAGCAGTTCTTC
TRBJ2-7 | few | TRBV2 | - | CASRRSNYYEQYF | TGTGCCAGCAGGCGAAGTAACTACTACGAGCAGTACTTC
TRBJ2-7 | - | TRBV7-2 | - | CASSLRQDFYEQYF | TGTGCCAGCAGCTTACGACAGGATTTTTACGAGCAGTACTTC
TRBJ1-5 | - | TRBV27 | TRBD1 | CASREGTGTNQPQHF | TGTGCCAGCAGGGAGGGGACAGGGACCAATCAGCCCCAGCATTTT
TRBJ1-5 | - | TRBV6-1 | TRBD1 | CASSESSGTGERPQHF | TGTGCCAGCAGTGAATCCTCCGGGACAGGCGAAAGGCCCCAGCATTTT
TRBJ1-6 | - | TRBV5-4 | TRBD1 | CASNADRLNSPLHF | TGTGCCAGCAACGCGGACAGGCTTAATTCACCCCTCCACTTT
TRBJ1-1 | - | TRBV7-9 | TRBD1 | CASSPGTGGRTEAFF | TGTGCCAGCAGCCCGGGGACAGGGGGGAGGACTGAAGCTTTCTTT
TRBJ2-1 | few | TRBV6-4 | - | CASSVSSGSNEQFF | TGTGCCAGCAGTGTAAGTTCGGGGAGCAATGAGCAGTTCTTC
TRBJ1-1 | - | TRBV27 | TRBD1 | CASSFGAGGGMTEAFF | TGTGCCAGCAGTTTCGGGGCAGGGGGAGGTATGACTGAAGCTTTCTTT
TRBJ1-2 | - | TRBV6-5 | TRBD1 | CASTPDRVGGYTF | TGTGCCAGCACCCCCGACAGGGTTGGTGGCTACACCTTC
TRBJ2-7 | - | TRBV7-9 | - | CASSPAGYEQYF | TGTGCCAGCAGCCCCGCGGGGTACGAGCAGTACTTC
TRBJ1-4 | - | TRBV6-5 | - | CASSPTTGPELKLFF | TGTGCCAGCAGTCCAACGACAGGCCCAGAATTGAAACTGTTTTTT
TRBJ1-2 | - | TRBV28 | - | CASYPQGNYGYTF | TGTGCCAGCTATCCCCAGGGTAACTATGGCTACACCTTC
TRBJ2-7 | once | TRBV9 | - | CASSVEPTGTYEQYF | TGTGCCAGCAGCGTAGAACCGACAGGAACCTACGAGCAGTACTTC
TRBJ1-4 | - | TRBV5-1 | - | CASSLGGDWRGKLFF | TGCGCCAGCAGCTTGGGAGGGGACTGGAGGGGAAAACTGTTTTTT
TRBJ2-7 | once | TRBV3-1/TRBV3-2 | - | CASSQAGEREQYF | TGTGCCAGCAGCCAAGCGGGGGAGAGGGAGCAGTACTTC
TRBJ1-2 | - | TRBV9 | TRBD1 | CASSVTGGSRYTF | TGTGCCAGCAGCGTAACAGGGGGATCTCGCTACACCTTC
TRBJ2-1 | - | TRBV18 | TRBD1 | CASSPRTGIYNEQFF | TGTGCCAGCTCACCCCGGACAGGGATCTACAATGAGCAGTTCTTC
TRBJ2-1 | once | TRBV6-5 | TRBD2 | CASSPDGGGYNEQFF | TGTGCCAGCAGTCCAGACGGGGGGGGCTATAATGAGCAGTTCTTC
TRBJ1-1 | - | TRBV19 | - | CASSPPSTEAFF | TGTGCCAGTAGTCCACCTAGCACTGAAGCTTTCTTT
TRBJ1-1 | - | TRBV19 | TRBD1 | CASSAYRGRGEAFF | TGTGCCAGTAGTGCCTACAGGGGACGTGGGGAAGCTTTCTTT
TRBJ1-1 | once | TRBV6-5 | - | CASTPRGGWTEAFF | TGTGCCAGCACCCCCCGGGGGGGGTGGACTGAAGCTTTCTTT
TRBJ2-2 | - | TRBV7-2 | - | CASSLVAGQNTGELFF | TGTGCCAGCAGCTTAGTCGCAGGGCAAAACACCGGGGAGCTGTTTTTT
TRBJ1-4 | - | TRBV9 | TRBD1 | CASSVVEGAVEKLFF | TGTGCCAGCAGCGTAGTGGAGGGGGCGGTTGAAAAACTGTTTTTT
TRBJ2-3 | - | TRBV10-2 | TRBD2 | CAGSRGRGTDTQYF | TGCGCCGGGTCCCGCGGGAGAGGTACAGATACGCAGTATTTT
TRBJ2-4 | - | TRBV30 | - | CAWSGDTNIQYF | TGTGCCTGGAGTGGGGACACAAACATTCAGTACTTC
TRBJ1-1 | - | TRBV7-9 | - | CASSSPKGSHLNTEAFF | TGTGCCAGCAGCTCCCCCAAGGGGTCCCACCTGAACACTGAAGCTTTCTTT
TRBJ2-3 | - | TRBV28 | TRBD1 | CASSLTGVADTQYF | TGTGCCAGCAGTTTAACAGGGGTCGCAGATACGCAGTATTTT
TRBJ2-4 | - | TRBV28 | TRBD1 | CASTRGDRDQNIQYF | TGTGCCAGCACGCGTGGGGACAGGGATCAAAACATTCAGTACTTC
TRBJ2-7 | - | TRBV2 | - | CASSDSPSTDSYEQYF | TGTGCCAGCAGTGATTCCCCGTCTACCGACTCCTACGAGCAGTACTTC
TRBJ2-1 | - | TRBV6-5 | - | CASRDIYNEQFF | TGTGCCAGCAGGGACATATACAATGAGCAGTTCTTC
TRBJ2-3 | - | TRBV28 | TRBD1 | CASSLTGDTQYF | TGTGCCAGCAGCCTGACAGGGGATACGCAGTATTTT
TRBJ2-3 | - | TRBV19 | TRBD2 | CASSIGSGLAVTDTQYF | TGTGCCAGTAGTATAGGTTCCGGACTAGCTGTAACAGATACGCAGTATTTT
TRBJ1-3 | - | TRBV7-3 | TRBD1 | CASSAPGQGAGNTIYF | TGTGCCAGCAGCGCCCCGGGACAGGGCGCTGGAAACACCATATATTTT
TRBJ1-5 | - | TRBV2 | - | CASSLSVNSNQPQHF | TGTGCCAGCAGTTTGTCAGTTAATAGCAATCAGCCCCAGCATTTT
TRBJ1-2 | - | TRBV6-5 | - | CASTPGEIYGYTF | TGTGCCAGCACCCCCGGGGAGATCTATGGCTACACCTTC
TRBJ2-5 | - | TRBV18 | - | CASSSGLGQETQYF | TGTGCCAGCTCATCCGGACTGGGCCAAGAGACCCAGTACTTC
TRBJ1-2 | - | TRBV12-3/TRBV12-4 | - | CASSLDRIYGYTF | TGTGCCAGCAGCCTCGACAGGATCTATGGCTACACCTTC
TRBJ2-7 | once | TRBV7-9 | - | CASSPRTASYEQYF | TGTGCCAGCAGCCCAAGGACAGCTTCCTACGAGCAGTACTTC
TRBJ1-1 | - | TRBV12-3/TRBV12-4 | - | CASSSFMRTEAFF | TGTGCCAGCAGTTCCTTTATGAGAACTGAAGCTTTCTTT
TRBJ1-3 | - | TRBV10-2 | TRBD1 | CASSGQGGNTIYF | TGCGCCAGCAGTGGACAGGGTGGAAACACCATATATTTT
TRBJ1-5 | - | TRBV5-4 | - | CASSLVGEGNQPQHF | TGTGCCAGCAGCTTGGTAGGTGAGGGCAATCAGCCCCAGCATTTT
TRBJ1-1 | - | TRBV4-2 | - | CASHPRELGNTEAFF | TGTGCCAGCCACCCCCGGGAGCTGGGAAACACTGAAGCTTTCTTT
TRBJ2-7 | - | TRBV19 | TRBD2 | CASRETSGGTYEQYF | TGTGCCAGTAGGGAGACTAGCGGGGGGACCTACGAGCAGTACTTC
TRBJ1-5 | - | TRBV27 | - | CASRPGLTNQPQHF | TGTGCCAGCAGGCCGGGTCTTACCAATCAGCCCCAGCATTTT
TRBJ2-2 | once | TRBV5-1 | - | CASSLVPGSVGELFF | TGCGCCAGCAGCTTGGTCCCAGGCAGTGTCGGGGAGCTGTTTTTT
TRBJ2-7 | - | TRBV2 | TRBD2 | CASSSGVPYEQYF | TGTGCCAGCAGTAGCGGGGTGCCCTACGAGCAGTACTTC